This TCR beta chain was sequenced during a study of blood T cells in healthy people across ages (dated by TCRdb to the mid-2010s). For context, the study as a whole: Template switching captured roughly one uniquely barcoded TCR beta cDNA molecule per two T cells in model experiments. Two additional independent replicas of 1 million unique cDNA reads from the same blood draw were analyzed for two donors (one aged 18 to 29 and one aged 80 or older). Donors of different ages were randomly distributed across sequencing lanes to avoid experimental bias. Four age groups were formed from the donors: young (average approximately 15 years), middle-aged (just under 40), aged (around 68) and long-lived (more than 75). To track age-related changes in TCR beta repertoire diversity, the study relied on deep sequencing normalized with unique cDNA molecular identifiers. The research as a whole found: The long-lived group showed more naive CD4+ T cells, fewer expanded clones and increased TCR diversity than the aged group, suggesting age selection. There was a strong correlation between observed TCR beta diversity and the percentage of naive T cells measured by flow cytometry. Estimates of total diversity from one million sequenced T cells were regarded as lower bounds and underestimates. The CMV infection status of donors was not known, potentially confounding age-related changes in expanded clonotypes. As age increased, observed TCR beta diversity per million T cells dropped in a roughly linear way, and a significant reduction was already evident by age about 40. Since profiling was done on bulk unsorted PBMCs, naive and antigen-experienced compartments could not be conclusively compared.

The roughly 39 donors, aged about 6 to 90 years, were systemically healthy Caucasian individuals from Russia. Approximately 9.7 milliliters of peripheral blood were drawn from each donor into EDTA-treated Vacutainer tubes. PBMCs were isolated by Ficoll-Paque density-gradient centrifugation, with at least 6.5 million obtained per sample. Trizol reagent was used to extract total RNA from PBMCs, with at least 5.5 micrograms per sample. For every donor, flow cytometry on a PBMC aliquot measured the percentage of naive CD45RAhigh/CD27high T cells. The germline V gene sets CDR1 to SGHTA and CDR2 to FQGNSA. Trimming removed 5 bases from V and 2 bases from J; the gene matches leave 11 bases unexplained. The CDR3, from cysteine to phenylalanine, totals 17 residues. Only CDR3 DNA is held: 51 bases, read in frame from base 1. The library came from 5' RACE. Sequencer: Illumina HiSeq 2500. A second PCR of about 7 to 12 cycles was run with a J-beta primer mix and a sample-barcoded 5' primer. A unique molecular identifier was introduced onto each TCR beta cDNA molecule by a template-switch 5' adaptor carrying 12 random nucleotides. Each sample yielded at least 2.5 million CDR3-containing paired-end reads. First-strand cDNA was synthesized from all RNA with the Mint cDNA synthesis kit, primed by a TRBC-specific oligonucleotide. After uracil-DNA glycosylase treatment, a first 18-cycle PCR used universal primers M1SS and BC2_uni_R on all cDNA. As for the original processing: Each sample was normalized by randomly selecting 1 million high-quality reads, each carrying a distinct molecular identifier. Instead of being binned into consensus sequences, reads with shared molecular identifiers were discarded. MiTCR, run with a Q25 quality threshold and the strictest error-elimination algorithm, handled CDR3 identification, clonotype clustering and error correction. A nonparametric unseen species model with Euler transformation was used to estimate lower-bound total TCR beta diversity. The raw public reads went through TCRdb reprocessing: fastp at Q25, MiXCR clone calling, in-frame beta chains kept. Each entry merges the rows of one CDR3 protein and shows their most common DNA and genes. V and J calls and clone size were set by TCRdb, not the authors. Counted in this sample were under 1,000,000 distinct CDR3 sequences; roughly 40% of them appeared once. Clones ranked in the top ten supply approximately 13% of the sample.

Notes on this clonotype: Its antigen remains undetermined. No base quality values were provided; no much bigger clone lies one nucleotide off.

Material: blood. The sequence derives from a man aged 18-30 years in good health. The V and J segments used are TRBV7-2 and TRBJ1-5; 8 central nucleotides agree with TRBD1. Here is the DNA: TGTGCCAGCAGCAGAAGGCAGGACAGGGAAGGCAATCAGCCCCAGCATTTT. Translated, this is CASSRRQDREGNQPQHF.